This T cell receptor beta chain emerged from a study of a mutant IDH1 vaccine in newly diagnosed glioma. Study in general: Vaccine administration was initiated 4-6 weeks following radiotherapy alone, or with temozolomide cycles.

To note about this clone: Its antigen is not known.

The V gene's germline CDR1 is SNHLY and CDR2 FYNNEI. Trimming left V 4 bases short and J 2 bases short, with 12 bases between. This CDR3 region has 14 residues. Whole-study results and caveats: Changes in top peripheral clonotypes did not appear linked to pseudoprogression.

Assay used: immunoSEQ multiplex PCR; TCRdb lists only in-frame clones, some missing. The sample carries some 36,000 clones, about four fifths recorded once. Time point of the sample: week 5, during vaccination. What each vaccine dose contained was 300 ug of mutant IDH1 20-mer peptide, accompanied by topical imiquimod. This TCR derives from a man aged 45-65 years with glioma. The material sequenced was PBMCs, taken from a glioma patient whose treatment included an IDH1 peptide vaccine. V is TRBV2 and J is TRBJ2-7, with D possibly being TRBD1 or TRBD2 (5 bases each). The DNA of the CDR3 is TGTGCCAGCAGTGTAGGGGACCCGCCCTACGAGCAGTACTTC. Amino acid sequence: CASSVGDPPYEQYF.